This T cell receptor (beta chain) was sequenced during a study of neurological immune-mediated disorders. Study information: There were roughly 34 multiple sclerosis patients; approximately 31 were relapsing-remitting and 3 were secondary progressive.

V dropped 3 bases and J dropped 4; count of bases not matched to a gene: 4. The CDR3 length is 14 residues. Germline V gene lookup returns CDR1 SGHDT and CDR2 YYEEEE. TCRdb passed the 5' RACE reads through MiXCR, listing each CDR3 protein once. Among roughly 120,000 distinct CDR3 sequences listed, around 3% were seen once. This clonotype has ten or more counts. Sequenced sample: PBMCs. The chain couples TRBV5-6 to TRBJ1-5, with 7 bases fitting TRBD1. The TCR originated in a woman in her 30s with multiple sclerosis. The CDR3 DNA reads as TGTGCCAGCAGCTGGGGACAGAAAAATCAGCCCCAGCATTTT. It specifies CASSWGQKNQPQHF.